Given below is one T cell receptor beta chain in context. The clone's antigen remains unknown. Base qualities are missing; no much larger clone stands one base away. TCRbeta CDR3 regions were amplified from genomic DNA by means of the immunoSEQ Assay, a bias-controlled multiplex PCR. The original pipeline was this. Nucleated cell counts per sample were estimated from amplification of reference gene primers within the assay. To quantify the absolute abundance of each unique TCRbeta CDR3 rearrangement, sequence reads were collapsed and filtered. For each sample, productive Simpson clonality was calculated by taking the square root of Simpson's diversity index across productive rearrangements. In TCRdb, the immuneACCESS table is reduced to in-frame sequences with V and J assigned. These tables do not hold every clone; where another copy was compared, an unresolved V gene accounts for under half, and the others remain unexplained. V, J and clone size derive from that table, while D and trimming were established from the DNA sequence. The sample table records 70,000 to 95,000 clones; 89% of these occur just once. In total, the top ten clones hold around 5.2% of the sample.

The data stem from a study of blood T cell repertoires in COVID-19 (dated by TCRdb to 2018 to 2021). Looking at the study overall: Samples from collaborators originated in the United States, Italy and Spain and spanned both the acute and convalescent phases of COVID-19. The prospective study material was composed of cDNA or gDNA derived from T cells, B-cell-depleted T cells, or PBMCs. The dataset comprised deeply sampled blood TCRbeta repertoires from subjects exposed to, actively infected with, or recovered from COVID-19. The repertoires were made available in a free public database intended to serve as a resource for research on the immune response to SARS-CoV-2. Samples came from the ongoing ImmuneRACE study (first 160 participants) plus 1,254 subjects from 6 global collaborators. Sample metadata almost always included a de-identified subject ID, COVID-19 status, age in years and sex. HLA class I and class II types, where available, came from metadata supplied by the sample provider rather than from assay-based typing. Study-wide conclusions, independent of this receptor: How much clinical and demographic metadata was included differed by source and by participant, and the metadata was provided uncurated.

Each collaborating institution followed its own protocols to collect whole blood in K2EDTA tubes. For TCRbeta analysis, collaborators shipped samples in one of three forms: frozen whole blood, isolated PBMCs, or DNA extracted from either of those sample types. V and J lose 1 base and 9 bases, and a span of 13 bases separates them. Measured from the cysteine to the phenylalanine, the CDR3 is 13 residues long. Left in the record is the CDR3 DNA by itself, 39 bases read in frame from the first base. The sequenced sample was peripheral blood. The rearrangement joined TRBV12-3 or TRBV12-4 to TRBJ2-7; TRBD2 is perhaps the D gene, given 5 matching bases. The receptor was derived from a woman aged 80 or older with active COVID-19. Read as DNA, the sequence is TGTGCCAGCAGTTTAGGCGGGTCTTCGGTGCAGTACTTC. Its translation is CASSLGGSSVQYF.